These T cell receptor beta chains were read from a single sample in a study of vaccination and CD4 T cells after COVID-19. TCRdb redid the calling of the PCR reads with MiXCR, one entry per CDR3 protein. The sample yields roughly 14,000 distinct CDR3 sequences, roughly 54% seen once. Antigens of these TCRs are unknown. The sample in question was CD4+ T cells from blood, cultured in vitro, obtained before SARS-CoV-2 vaccination. These TCRs come from a human donor who had recovered from COVID-19. The CDR3 runs from the conserved cysteine through the conserved F or W. The order of the fields is J gene, D gene, V gene, clone size, CDR3 DNA, CDR3 protein. The D gene is left open where the match is weak. Expanded clones get a size class; other rows say once, few or many, or leave the size out.

j_call: TRBJ2-7
d_call: -
v_call: TRBV5-1
clone_size: -
cdr3_nt: TGCGCCAGCAGCTTGTCCGGCAACGAGCAGTACTTC
cdr3_aa: CASSLSGNEQYF

j_call: TRBJ1-1
d_call: TRBD1
v_call: TRBV2
clone_size: -
cdr3_nt: TGTGCCAGCAGTGAGGGCAGGGGGGGCACTGAAGCTTTCTTT
cdr3_aa: CASSEGRGGTEAFF

j_call: TRBJ1-2
d_call: -
v_call: TRBV7-2
clone_size: -
cdr3_nt: TGTGCCAGCAGTGGATTGGGGCTGCGTACCGGTGGCTACACCTTC
cdr3_aa: CASSGLGLRTGGYTF

j_call: TRBJ2-4
d_call: -
v_call: TRBV20-1
clone_size: few
cdr3_nt: TGCAGTGCTAGACAGGGTGGGGACATTCAGTACTTC
cdr3_aa: CSARQGGDIQYF

j_call: TRBJ2-7
d_call: TRBD1
v_call: TRBV27
clone_size: -
cdr3_nt: TGTGCCAGCAGTTTCCGGACAGGGGGCTACGAGCAGTACTTC
cdr3_aa: CASSFRTGGYEQYF

j_call: TRBJ1-2
d_call: TRBD1
v_call: TRBV15
clone_size: -
cdr3_nt: TGTGCCACCAGCAGAGGGCCGGGCTTTTTGGACAGGAGCTATGGCTACACCTTC
cdr3_aa: CATSRGPGFLDRSYGYTF

j_call: TRBJ1-2
d_call: -
v_call: TRBV7-2
clone_size: few
cdr3_nt: TGTGCCAGCAGCTTAGATCGGGCTACCGCTAACTATGGCTACACCTTC
cdr3_aa: CASSLDRATANYGYTF

j_call: TRBJ2-7
d_call: -
v_call: TRBV28
clone_size: -
cdr3_nt: TGTGCCAGCAGTGGGGGATTCTGGGCAGGGGCTTACGAGCAGTACTTC
cdr3_aa: CASSGGFWAGAYEQYF

j_call: TRBJ1-5
d_call: -
v_call: TRBV6-2/TRBV6-3
clone_size: -
cdr3_nt: TGTGCCAGCAGTCACCTATTGACAGGCGTCGACCAGCCCCAGCATTTT
cdr3_aa: CASSHLLTGVDQPQHF

j_call: TRBJ1-5
d_call: -
v_call: TRBV20-1
clone_size: -
cdr3_nt: TGCAGTGCTAGTTGGGCCCGGGGACGGCAGACCCTCGGGGGGCCCCAGCATTTT
cdr3_aa: CSASWARGRQTLGGPQHF

j_call: TRBJ1-2
d_call: -
v_call: TRBV20-1
clone_size: -
cdr3_nt: TGCAGTGCTAGAGATAATTGGAGGGGTGGCTATGGCTACACCTTC
cdr3_aa: CSARDNWRGGYGYTF

j_call: TRBJ2-7
d_call: TRBD1
v_call: TRBV11-2
clone_size: -
cdr3_nt: TGTGCCAGCAGCTATAGGACAGGGAACCCCGAGCAGTACTTC
cdr3_aa: CASSYRTGNPEQYF

j_call: TRBJ1-1
d_call: TRBD1
v_call: TRBV19
clone_size: few
cdr3_nt: TGTGCCAGTAGTCCCCAGCGTCCCAGGGGGCGCGGGACTGAAGCTTTCTTT
cdr3_aa: CASSPQRPRGRGTEAFF

j_call: TRBJ2-7
d_call: TRBD1
v_call: TRBV15
clone_size: few
cdr3_nt: TGTGCCACCAGCAGAGCCAATCCGGGACAGGGGACCTACGAGCAGTACTTC
cdr3_aa: CATSRANPGQGTYEQYF

j_call: TRBJ1-1
d_call: -
v_call: TRBV30
clone_size: -
cdr3_nt: TGTGCCTGGAAGGGCGGTACGCAGGACACTGAAGCTTTCTTT
cdr3_aa: CAWKGGTQDTEAFF

j_call: TRBJ2-1
d_call: TRBD1
v_call: TRBV10-3
clone_size: -
cdr3_nt: TGTGCCATCAGTGCAGGGGGCGGGTTGAATGAGCAGTTCTTC
cdr3_aa: CAISAGGGLNEQFF

j_call: TRBJ2-7
d_call: -
v_call: TRBV6-5
clone_size: -
cdr3_nt: TGTGCCAGCAGCTACGGGGGCGAGCAGTACTTC
cdr3_aa: CASSYGGEQYF

j_call: TRBJ2-1
d_call: -
v_call: TRBV27
clone_size: -
cdr3_nt: TGTGCCAGCAGTTTCACTCCGATAAGGAGCTCCTACAATGAGCAGTTCTTC
cdr3_aa: CASSFTPIRSSYNEQFF

j_call: TRBJ1-1
d_call: -
v_call: TRBV20-1
clone_size: -
cdr3_nt: TGCAGTCAACAGGGTGACACTGAAGCTTTCTTT
cdr3_aa: CSQQGDTEAFF

j_call: TRBJ1-5
d_call: -
v_call: TRBV24-1
clone_size: medium-sized
cdr3_nt: TGTGCCACCAGTGATTCCCGGGCAGGGGACTATCAGCCCCAGCATTTT
cdr3_aa: CATSDSRAGDYQPQHF

j_call: TRBJ1-2
d_call: TRBD1
v_call: TRBV27
clone_size: few
cdr3_nt: TGTGCCAGACCCAGAGATCAGGGGGGCTATGGCTACACCTTC
cdr3_aa: CARPRDQGGYGYTF

j_call: TRBJ2-5
d_call: -
v_call: TRBV28
clone_size: -
cdr3_nt: TGTGCCAGCAGTTTTCTCCGGGAGACCCAGTACTTC
cdr3_aa: CASSFLRETQYF

j_call: TRBJ2-1
d_call: TRBD2
v_call: TRBV24-1
clone_size: once
cdr3_nt: TGTGCCACCAGTGATTTACCGGGACTAGCGGAAGCCAAGTTCTTC
cdr3_aa: CATSDLPGLAEAKFF

j_call: TRBJ2-3
d_call: TRBD1
v_call: TRBV5-6
clone_size: -
cdr3_nt: TGTGCCAGCAGCGCCCGGGACAGCCCGAGTACGCAGTATTTT
cdr3_aa: CASSARDSPSTQYF

j_call: TRBJ2-7
d_call: -
v_call: TRBV29-1
clone_size: -
cdr3_nt: TGCAGCGTTGAAGCAGGCACCTACGAGCAGTACTTC
cdr3_aa: CSVEAGTYEQYF

j_call: TRBJ1-1
d_call: -
v_call: TRBV20-1
clone_size: -
cdr3_nt: TGCAGTGCTAGAGTATTGTCGCCCGGACTGAACACTGAAGCTTTCTTT
cdr3_aa: CSARVLSPGLNTEAFF

j_call: TRBJ2-5
d_call: -
v_call: TRBV7-2
clone_size: -
cdr3_nt: TGTGCCAGCAGCCCGTGGGGACAAGGCCAAGAGACCCAGTACTTC
cdr3_aa: CASSPWGQGQETQYF

j_call: TRBJ1-2
d_call: -
v_call: TRBV5-4
clone_size: -
cdr3_nt: TGTGCCAGCAGCTCCGGACCGTATAACTATGGCTACACCTTC
cdr3_aa: CASSSGPYNYGYTF

j_call: TRBJ1-2
d_call: -
v_call: TRBV2
clone_size: few
cdr3_nt: TGTGCCAGCAGTGAAGATGCAGGGGCCGGCTACACCTTC
cdr3_aa: CASSEDAGAGYTF

j_call: TRBJ1-2
d_call: TRBD1
v_call: TRBV6-1
clone_size: -
cdr3_nt: TGTGCCAGCAGAAACGACAGGGGGGATGGCTACACCTTC
cdr3_aa: CASRNDRGDGYTF

j_call: TRBJ2-1
d_call: -
v_call: TRBV12-3/TRBV12-4
clone_size: once
cdr3_nt: TGTGCCAGCAGTCTCGGGGTAGGTAATGAGCAGTTCTTC
cdr3_aa: CASSLGVGNEQFF

j_call: TRBJ2-1
d_call: -
v_call: TRBV7-2
clone_size: -
cdr3_nt: TGTGCCAGCAGCTTAACTAGATATGAGCAGTTCTTC
cdr3_aa: CASSLTRYEQFF

j_call: TRBJ2-2
d_call: TRBD1
v_call: TRBV28
clone_size: -
cdr3_nt: TGTGCCAGCAGCCGCGGACAGGCGAACACCGGGGAGCTGTTTTTT
cdr3_aa: CASSRGQANTGELFF